This TCR beta chain was identified in a study of T cells after yellow fever vaccination. At least ten counts were recorded for this clonotype. TCRdb re-derived calls from the 5' RACE reads in MiXCR, one entry per CDR3 protein. This table has 250,000 to 400,000 distinct CDR3 sequences, approximately 4% appearing once. The V end was cut by 3 bases, the J end by 5 bases, with 17 bases between. The CDR3 is 15 residues long. Per germline, CDR1 LNHDA and CDR2 SQIVND (reference sequence). This chain links TRBV19 with TRBJ2-7; D may be TRBD1 or TRBD2 (6 bases each). This TCR was sampled from a man between 18 and 29 years old who received the YFV17D yellow fever vaccine. The sequenced sample was PBMCs, obtained 5 days after the yellow fever booster vaccination. The CDR3 region is CASSIGWGASHEQYF. For the CDR3, the DNA is TGTGCCAGTAGTATCGGTTGGGGGGCGAGCCACGAGCAGTACTTC.